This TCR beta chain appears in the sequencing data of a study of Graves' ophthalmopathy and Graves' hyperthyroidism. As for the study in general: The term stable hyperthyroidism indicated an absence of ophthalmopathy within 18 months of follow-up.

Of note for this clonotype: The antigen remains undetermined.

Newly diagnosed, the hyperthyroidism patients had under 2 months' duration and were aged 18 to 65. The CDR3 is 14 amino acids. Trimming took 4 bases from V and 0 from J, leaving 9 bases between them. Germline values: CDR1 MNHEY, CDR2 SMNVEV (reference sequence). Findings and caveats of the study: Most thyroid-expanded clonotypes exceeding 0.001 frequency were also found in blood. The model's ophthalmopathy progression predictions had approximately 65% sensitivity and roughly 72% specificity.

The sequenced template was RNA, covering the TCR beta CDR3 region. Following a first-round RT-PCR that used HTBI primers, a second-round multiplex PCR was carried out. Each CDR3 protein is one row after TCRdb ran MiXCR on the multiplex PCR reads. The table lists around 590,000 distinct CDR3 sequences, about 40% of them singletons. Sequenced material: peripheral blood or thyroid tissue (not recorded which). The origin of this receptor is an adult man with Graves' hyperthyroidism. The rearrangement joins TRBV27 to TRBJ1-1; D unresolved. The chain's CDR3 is CASSSLAVNTEAFF. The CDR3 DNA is TGTGCCAGCAGTTCCTTGGCAGTGAACACTGAAGCTTTCTTT.